These 19 T cell receptor beta chains originate from one sample sequenced in a study of blood T cells in healthy people across ages. Using a J-beta primer mix together with a sample-barcoded 5' primer, a second PCR was run for roughly 6 to 11 cycles. TCRdb called the 5' RACE reads again in MiXCR, with one record for every CDR3 protein. The sample lists 1.5 million to 2 million distinct CDR3 sequences; roughly 49% were seen once. The specimen sequenced was blood. Every receptor here comes from a middle-aged woman in good health.

This clonotype occurred a few times. CDR3 DNA: TGTGCCAGCAGCCCCGAGTTCGGAGTGGAGTCTTCTGAGCAGTTCTTC. Translation gives CASSPEFGVESSEQFF. V usage is TRBV7-9 and J usage is TRBJ2-1, with D unresolved. The CDR3 is made up of 16 amino acids. Germline V CDR1 and CDR2: SEHNR, FQNEAQ (reference sequence). Trimming pared 5 bases from V and 9 bases from J, leaving 23 bases between.

The count of this clonotype is one. The gene calls are TRBV24-1 and TRBJ2-1, with D hard to call. The J call could be wrong; TRBJ2-7 is a better fit for the DNA end. The CDR3 runs 13 residues. Per germline, CDR1 KGHDR and CDR2 SFDVKD. The CDR3: CATSDLYIDEQYF. The CDR3, as DNA: TGTGCCACCAGTGACCTATACATCGATGAGCAGTACTTC.

This clonotype was found a few times. This chain uses TRBV28 with TRBJ2-3; TRBD2 agrees at 10 bases. This CDR3 has 14 residues. Germline V gene data show CDR1 as MDHEN and CDR2 as SYDVKM. J was trimmed by 9 bases and V by 10 bases; bases with no gene match: 13. The CDR3 sequence is CAINPSGGGRTQYF. The CDR3 DNA is TGTGCCATAAATCCCAGCGGGGGGGGTCGGACGCAGTATTTT.

The chain combines TRBV6-5 with TRBJ2-1; TRBD1 matches at 8 bases. CDR3 length equals 14 residues. In germline, CDR1 is MNHEY, CDR2 SVGAGI. V was clipped by 5 bases and J by 10 bases; unmatched bases: 10. The CDR3 protein is CASSLEDRVGEQFF. The CDR3 DNA reads TGTGCCAGCAGTCTAGAGGACAGGGTAGGAGAGCAGTTCTTC.

This clonotype was seen a few times. The CDR3 here is CASGNYDWTGGETQYF. For the CDR3, the DNA is TGTGCCAGCGGAAACTACGACTGGACAGGTGGGGAGACCCAGTACTTC. This rearrangement joins TRBV6-2 or TRBV6-3 to TRBJ2-5; 7 nucleotides align to TRBD1. This CDR3 is built from 16 residues. Germline trimming cut 8 bases from V and 5 bases from J; bases unmatched to any gene: 17. Looked up from germline, CDR1 is MNHEY and CDR2 is SVGEGT.

This chain uses TRBV9 with TRBJ1-1; 8 nucleotides line up with TRBD1. The germline V gene encodes CDR1 SGDLS and CDR2 YYNGEE. J was trimmed by 1 base and V by 0 bases; bases with no gene match: 5. This CDR3 region has 16 residues. The CDR3 here is CASSVGGRGPNTEAFF. The CDR3 coding sequence is TGTGCCAGCAGCGTAGGAGGCAGGGGGCCGAACACTGAAGCTTTCTTT. Full variable domain (outside the CDR3, taken from reference TRBV9 and TRBJ1-1): DSGVTQTPKHLITATGQRVTLRCSPRSGDLSVYWYQQSLDQGLQFLIQYYNGEERAKGNILERFSAQQFPDLHSELNLSSLELGDSALYFCASSVGGRGPNTEAFFGQGTRLTVV.

CDR3 region: CASSGRLDSEQYF. CDR3 DNA: TGTGCCAGCAGCGGAAGACTAGATTCCGAGCAGTACTTC. V and J are TRBV6-6 and TRBJ2-5, with D possibly TRBD2 on 6 matching bases. The J call may be in error: the DNA end matches TRBJ2-7 better. CDR1 MNHNY and CDR2 SVGAGI come from the germline V gene (reference sequence). The CDR3 loop spans 13 amino acids.

The chain recombines TRBV6-1 with TRBJ1-1; perhaps TRBD1 as D (6 bases). Germline values: CDR1 MNHNS, CDR2 SASEGT. The CDR3 has 14 residues. Trimming left V 6 bases short and J 6 bases short, with 17 bases between. The DNA for the CDR3 is TGTGCCAGCAGCAGTACCGGGACAATATCTGAAGCTTTCTTT. Protein product: CASSSTGTISEAFF.

The chain employs TRBV6-6 and TRBJ2-5; 8 nucleotides line up with TRBD1. Germline V gene sequence: CDR1 MNHNY, CDR2 SVGAGI (reference sequence). V shed 2 bases and J 4 bases; nucleotides not matched to a gene: 6. This CDR3 is 15 amino acids long. The DNA of the CDR3 is TGTGCCAGCAGTTACGTAGGACAGGGAGGAGAGACCCAGTACTTC. This codes for CASSYVGQGGETQYF.

The chain links TRBV20-1 to TRBJ2-4; TRBD1 or TRBD2 may be the D gene (6 bases each). Germline assignment: CDR1 DFQATT and CDR2 SNEGSKA (reference sequence). The ends were cut back, 0 bases at V and 13 bases at J, with 22 bases in the middle. There are 15 residues in the CDR3. The CDR3 region is CSARDLGALGREQYF. As DNA, the CDR3 is TGCAGTGCTAGAGATTTGGGGGCGCTTGGACGGGAGCAGTACTTC.

There are many counts of this clonotype. This sequence joins TRBV20-1 and TRBJ2-1, with 7 bases lining up with TRBD1. In germline, CDR1 is DFQATT, CDR2 SNEGSKA (reference sequence). The CDR3 consists of 13 residues. V trimming: 3 bases; J trimming: 7 bases; junction bases outside the gene matches: 6. DNA of the CDR3: TGCAGTGCTAGCGTCCCAGGGGGTAATGAGCAGTTCTTC. The encoded protein is CSASVPGGNEQFF.

The J gene is TRBJ2-6, the V gene TRBV7-9; 12 positions match TRBD1. The CDR3 sequence is 17 residues long. V shed 5 bases, J shed 4 bases, and the junction held 6 bases outside the gene matches. Germline V lookup: CDR1 SEHNR, CDR2 FQNEAQ (reference sequence). The CDR3 reads CASSGTGGRWGANVLTF. CDR3 coding DNA: TGTGCCAGCAGCGGGACAGGGGGCCGGTGGGGGGCCAACGTCCTGACTTTC.

The genes are TRBV5-8 and TRBJ2-5; the D is unclear. Germline values: CDR1 SGHTS, CDR2 YDEGEE. V was cut by 0 bases and J by 5 bases, with 11 bases left in between. The CDR3 totals 14 residues. The CDR3 region is CASSLDIVEETQYF. For the CDR3, the DNA is TGTGCCAGCAGCTTGGATATAGTTGAGGAGACCCAGTACTTC. The whole variable domain, filled in from reference TRBV5-8 and TRBJ2-5, reads EAGVTQSPTHLIKTRGQQATLRCSPISGHTSVYWYQQALGLGLQFLLWYDEGEERNRGNFPPRFSGRQFPNYSSELNVNALELEDSALYLCASSLDIVEETQYFGPGTRLLVL.

This clonotype was seen a handful of times. This chain links TRBV5-6 with TRBJ2-3; perhaps D is TRBD1 or TRBD2 (6 bases each). V was clipped by 2 bases and J by 4 bases, with 17 bases between them. From germline, CDR1 is SGHDT and CDR2 YYEEEE. The CDR3 extends over 16 amino acids. The chain's CDR3 is CASSLYSGGRSDTQYF. The CDR3 nucleotides read TGTGCCAGCAGCTTATACTCCGGGGGCCGGTCAGATACGCAGTATTTT.

The chain couples TRBV28 to TRBJ2-2; 7 bases fit TRBD2. CDR3 length: 12 amino acids. CDR1 is MDHEN, CDR2 SYDVKM, per germline. The J segment lost 6 bases and the V segment lost 8 bases, leaving 3 bases of the junction unmatched. The CDR3 spells CASAGVSGELFF. As DNA, the CDR3 is TGTGCCAGCGCGGGGGTGTCCGGGGAGCTGTTTTTT. Supplemented by reference TRBV28 and TRBJ2-2, the full variable domain reads DVKVTQSSRYLVKRTGEKVFLECVQDMDHENMFWYRQDPGLGLRLIYFSYDVKMKEKGDIPEGYSVSREKKERFSLILESASTNQTSMYLCASAGVSGELFFGEGSRLTVL.

This clonotype was seen a few times. This chain links TRBV20-1 with TRBJ2-5; weak D call: TRBD1 (6 bases). Germline V lookup: CDR1 DFQATT, CDR2 SNEGSKA (reference sequence). With 0 bases removed from V and 0 bases from J, the gap between germline ends came to 11 bases. This CDR3 is 15 amino acids long. Here the CDR3 DNA reads TGCAGTGCTAGAGATCACAGGGACCACCAAGAGACCCAGTACTTC. Amino acid sequence: CSARDHRDHQETQYF.

The CDR3 DNA sequence: TGTGCCAGCAGCTTAGTGGACAGGGGCACTGGAGATACGCAGTATTTT. Its protein product is CASSLVDRGTGDTQYF. The chain employs TRBV13 and TRBJ2-3; 9 nucleotides line up with TRBD1. The CDR3 has 16 residues. Trimming at V came to 1 base and at J to 5 bases, leaving 7 bases not matched to a gene. The V gene's germline CDR1 is PRHDT and CDR2 FYEKMQ (reference sequence).

As concerns this clonotype: The junction and the germline gene differ at one end; a read error may be behind it. This chain links TRBV4-2 with TRBJ2-3; 7 positions agree with TRBD1. Germline loops: CDR1 LGHNA, CDR2 YNFKEQ. The length of the CDR3 is 14 residues. The CDR3 is CASSQLKGADTQYF. In DNA, the CDR3 is TGTGCCAGCAGCCAACTTAAGGGGGCAGATACACAGTATTTT.

This clonotype was observed a handful of times. This chain joins TRBV6-2 or TRBV6-3 and TRBJ2-7; 7 bases line up with TRBD2. The V segment lost 7 bases and the J segment 3 bases; nucleotides outside the gene matches: 9. The CDR3 extends over 14 amino acids. Germline V gene sequence: CDR1 MNHEY, CDR2 SVGEGT. CDR3 protein: CASTGGTIRYEQYF. DNA of the CDR3: TGTGCCAGCACGGGAGGAACGATCCGCTACGAGCAGTACTTC.